A single sample is the source of the 20 T cell receptor beta chains below, sequenced in a study of early T cells in non-severe SARS-CoV-2 infection. TCRdb itself ran the 5' RACE reads through MiXCR, one entry per CDR3 protein. The sample lists about 92,000 distinct CDR3 sequences, roughly 15% occurring once. What was sequenced was whole blood. The receptors stem from an adult who was a healthcare worker with PCR-confirmed SARS-CoV-2 infection or an uninfected control (not recorded which).

In its sample, this clonotype was seen a few times. V gene TRBV7-2 combines with J gene TRBJ2-7, with D unclear. The V gene's germline CDR1 is SGHTA and CDR2 FQGNSA. This CDR3 comprises 12 residues. Trimming removed 3 bases at V and 7 bases at J, with 10 bases between. CDR3 DNA sequence: TGTGCCAGCAGCTTCCTCATGGGGGAGCAGTACTTC. Amino acids: CASSFLMGEQYF.

This clonotype has a count of ten or more. The V gene is TRBV19, the J gene TRBJ2-2; D is uncertain. Trimming left V 1 base short and J 4 bases short, with 4 bases between. There are 13 residues in the CDR3. Germline V CDR1 and CDR2: LNHDA, SQIVND (reference sequence). The CDR3 reads CASSIVPTGELFF. CDR3 nucleotides: TGTGCCAGTAGTATAGTTCCCACCGGGGAGCTGTTTTTT.

The CDR3 here is CASSQGLVPTDTQYF. CDR3 nucleotide sequence: TGCGCCAGCAGCCAAGGACTAGTACCCACAGATACGCAGTATTTT. This chain links TRBV4-3 with TRBJ2-3; tentatively, D is TRBD2 (6 bases). The CDR3 length is 15 residues. Germline CDR1 reads LGHNA; CDR2 reads YSLEER. With 1 base removed from V and 2 bases from J, the gap between germline ends came to 10 bases.

The rearrangement links TRBV7-6 to TRBJ2-7; possibly TRBD1 for D (5 bases). The CDR3 sequence is 16 residues long. The ends were cut back, 5 bases at V and 5 bases at J, with 22 bases in the middle. Germline V gene sequence: CDR1 SGHVS, CDR2 FNYEAQ. The CDR3 is CASSPSRWGPRDEQYF. The CDR3 DNA reads TGTGCCAGCAGCCCTAGTAGGTGGGGCCCCAGGGACGAGCAGTACTTC.

This clonotype was seen many times. The chain has TRBV7-9 and TRBJ1-1, with 8 bases fitting TRBD1. This CDR3 is 15 amino acids long. After removal of 4 bases from V and 6 bases from J, the junction contained 10 bases not matched to a gene. Germline CDR1 and CDR2: SEHNR and FQNEAQ (reference sequence). CDR3: CASSSDRTGLPEAFF. The DNA of the CDR3 is TGTGCCAGCAGCTCCGATCGGACAGGGTTGCCTGAAGCTTTCTTT.

The table lists this clonotype with a few counts. The rearrangement uses TRBV2 and TRBJ2-7; D is unresolved. The germline CDR1 and CDR2 sequences are SNHLY and FYNNEI. V lost 8 bases, J lost 5 bases, and 4 bases lay in between. The CDR3 loop spans 9 amino acids. The CDR3 bases are TGTGCCAGCGGGAACGAGCAGTACTTC. It specifies CASGNEQYF.

This chain joins TRBV28 and TRBJ1-3, with TRBD1 matching 8 bases. With V trimmed by 5 bases and J by 0 bases, 0 bases remained unmatched. CDR3 length: 14 residues. Per the germline V gene, CDR1 is MDHEN and CDR2 is SYDVKM. CDR3 amino acids: CASSGTGSGNTIYF. In DNA, the CDR3 is TGTGCCAGCAGTGGGACAGGCTCTGGAAACACCATATATTTT.

The V gene is TRBV9, the J gene TRBJ2-4; 11 bases map to TRBD2. Germline V CDR1 and CDR2: SGDLS, YYNGEE. The CDR3 extends over 16 amino acids. The ends lost 0 bases at V and 8 bases at J; junction bases unmatched: 7. In nucleotides, the CDR3 is TGTGCCAGCAGCGTAGGACTAGCGGGGCGCAGGGACATTCAGTACTTC. It yields the protein CASSVGLAGRRDIQYF. Drawing the rest from reference TRBV9 and TRBJ2-4, the complete variable domain is DSGVTQTPKHLITATGQRVTLRCSPRSGDLSVYWYQQSLDQGLQFLIQYYNGEERAKGNILERFSAQQFPDLHSELNLSSLELGDSALYFCASSVGLAGRRDIQYFGAGTRLSVL.

The chain links TRBV7-9 to TRBJ1-1; no clear D. Trimming cost V 0 bases and J 8 bases, with 16 bases left between them. The CDR3 runs 15 residues. The germline gives CDR1 SEHNR, CDR2 FQNEAQ (reference sequence). The CDR3 DNA reads as TGTGCCAGCAGCTTAGCCCTGGACGGATTTCGCGAAGCTTTCTTT. Translation gives CASSLALDGFREAFF.

This clonotype was detected ten times or more. The rearrangement uses TRBV7-8 and TRBJ2-5, with TRBD2 identical over 11 bases. The CDR3 spans 15 residues. V shed 5 bases, J shed 4 bases, and the junction held 6 bases outside the gene matches. Germline CDR1 reads SGHVS; CDR2 reads FQNEAQ. The CDR3: CASSPELAGAETQYF. The DNA of the CDR3 is TGTGCCAGCAGCCCAGAACTAGCGGGGGCAGAGACCCAGTACTTC.

Concerning this clonotype itself: One junction end does not reproduce the germline sequence, and a read error may be involved. CDR3 residues: CASMTGMAVF. In DNA form, the CDR3 reads TGTGCCAGCATGACGGGGATGGCCGTCTTC. The chain carries TRBV2 and TRBJ2-4, with D perhaps matching TRBD2 (5 bases). This CDR3 is 10 amino acids long. Germline V gene lookup returns CDR1 SNHLY and CDR2 FYNNEI.

In this sample, this clonotype turned up a few times. V usage is TRBV10-1 and J usage is TRBJ2-2; 10 bases fit TRBD1. The CDR3 contains 16 residues. Trimming took 3 bases from V and 3 from J; bases not matched to a gene: 4. The germline gives CDR1 WNHNN, CDR2 SYGVQD (reference sequence). CDR3 in DNA: TGCGCCAGCAGTGATCCCGGGACAGGGGACACCGGGGAGCTGTTTTTT. Translated, it gives CASSDPGTGDTGELFF.

The chain employs TRBV6-2 or TRBV6-3 and TRBJ2-5; TRBD1 or TRBD2 may be the D gene (5 bases each). This CDR3 is built from 16 residues. Germline V gene lookup returns CDR1 MNHEY and CDR2 SVGEGT. V lost 6 bases, J lost 3 bases, and 20 bases lay in between. This chain's CDR3 is CASRGRPGPEKETQYF. In nucleotides, the CDR3 is TGTGCCAGCAGGGGACGGCCGGGACCAGAAAAAGAGACCCAGTACTTC.

The chain couples TRBV2 to TRBJ2-2, with D possibly being TRBD1 (5 bases). Trimming took off 9 bases at V and 0 bases at J, with 14 bases between the two ends. This CDR3 is 15 amino acids long. The V gene's germline CDR1 is SNHLY and CDR2 FYNNEI. This chain's CDR3 is CASPRGASNTGELFF. CDR3 sequence (DNA): TGTGCCAGTCCCCGTGGGGCTTCGAACACCGGGGAGCTGTTTTTT. The full variable domain, completed using reference TRBV2 and TRBJ2-2, is EPEVTQTPSHQVTQMGQEVILRCVPISNHLYFYWYRQILGQKVEFLVSFYNNEISEKSEIFDDQFSVERPDGSNFTLKIRSTKLEDSAMYFCASPRGASNTGELFFGEGSRLTVL.

On this clonotype itself: A clone one base away is much larger, so this may be a read error. The V gene is TRBV12-3 or TRBV12-4, the J gene TRBJ1-3; D unresolved. This CDR3 region has 14 residues. Deletions cut 5 bases from V and 1 base from J, with 9 bases between. CDR3: CASSQSMSGNTIYF. CDR3 nucleotides: TGTGCCAGCAGTCAGTCTATGTCTGGAAACACCATATATTTT.

The chain uses TRBV12-3 or TRBV12-4 and TRBJ1-4; 8 nucleotides agree with TRBD1. Trimming removed 6 bases from V and 2 bases from J; junction bases left unmatched: 8. CDR3 length: 16 residues. DNA for the CDR3: TGTGCCAGCAGCGGACAGGGTTGGTCTACTAATGAAAAACTGTTTTTT. Amino acid sequence: CASSGQGWSTNEKLFF.

This sequence joins TRBV5-1 and TRBJ2-4; 15 bases are shared with TRBD2. Germline-derived CDR1 and CDR2 are SGHRS and YFSETQ. V lost 3 bases, J lost 14 bases, and 9 bases stayed unmatched. This CDR3 is 15 amino acids long. The CDR3 sequence: CASSSGTSGGLHKYF. The CDR3 DNA follows: TGCGCCAGCAGCTCCGGGACTAGCGGGGGGCTCCATAAGTACTTC.

V and J are TRBV7-2 and TRBJ1-3, with no clear D. V lost 5 bases, J lost 7 bases, and 12 bases lay in between. Germline V CDR1 and CDR2: SGHTA, FQGNSA. The CDR3 loop spans 13 amino acids. CDR3 region: CASSLIRTNTIYF. The CDR3, as DNA: TGTGCCAGCAGCCTCATACGGACCAACACCATATATTTT.

This clonotype appeared many times. The rearrangement joins TRBV13 to TRBJ2-7; a possible D gene is TRBD1 (6 bases). Germline assignment: CDR1 PRHDT and CDR2 FYEKMQ (reference sequence). The CDR3 is made up of 13 amino acids. The V end lost 4 bases, the J end lost 4 bases, and 11 bases lay between the germline ends. In nucleotides, the CDR3 is TGTGCCAGCAGCTCTGGACAGAGGTACGAGCAGTACTTC. The encoded protein is CASSSGQRYEQYF.

V is TRBV20-1 and J is TRBJ1-1, with 7 nucleotides matching TRBD1. Germline V gives CDR1 DFQATT, CDR2 SNEGSKA (reference sequence). Trimming at V came to 4 bases and at J to 7 bases, leaving 6 bases not matched to a gene. CDR3 length: 12 amino acids. Here the CDR3 reads CSANYRGFEAFF. As DNA, the CDR3 is TGCAGTGCTAATTACAGGGGATTTGAAGCTTTCTTT.